This T cell receptor (beta chain) was sequenced for a study of cytomegalovirus exposure and HLA in healthy donors. The germline V gene encodes CDR1 LGHNA and CDR2 YNFKEQ. This CDR3 spans 14 amino acids. Trimming cost V 0 bases and J 5 bases, with 10 bases left between them. The method was immunoSEQ multiplex PCR; TCRdb's version includes in-frame clones alone and lacks a portion of them. The sample gives more than 120,000 clones, around nine tenths of which show up once; approximately 10% is in the top ten. A single count supports this clone. The sample taken for sequencing was PBMCs. This receptor was identified in a man between 18 and 29 years old in good health and CMV-seropositive. This sequence joins TRBV4-2 and TRBJ2-5; D may be TRBD2 (6 bases). CDR3 loop: CASSQDRRDETQYF. CDR3 sequence (DNA): TGTGCCAGCAGCCAAGATAGGAGGGACGAGACCCAGTACTTC.